The 30 T cell receptor beta chains below all came from one sample that was sequenced in a study of blood T cell repertoires in COVID-19. This table comes from immunoSEQ multiplex PCR, and its TCRdb copy is limited to in-frame clones, with some not included. The sample has 170,000 or so clones; more than 85% are singletons. Sequenced: peripheral blood. The receptors originated from a man aged 35-49 years with active or convalescent COVID-19.

The chain carries TRBV11-2 and TRBJ2-3, with 9 nucleotides matching TRBD2. V gave up 5 bases and J gave up 5 bases; unmatched junction bases: 17. CDR3 length: 18 amino acids. Germline CDR1 SGHAT, CDR2 FQNNGV. The CDR3 DNA follows: TGTGCCAGCAGCGTACACGTGGTAGGGAGCGGGGGGATAGATACGCAGTATTTT. Translating it yields CASSVHVVGSGGIDTQYF.

The chain links TRBV7-9 to TRBJ1-2; D uncertain. V lost 5 bases to trimming and J lost 2 bases, with 12 bases between them. Germline-derived CDR1 and CDR2 are SEHNR and FQNEAQ (reference sequence). This CDR3 region has 14 residues. For the CDR3, the DNA is TGTGCCAGCAGCCCCCCGAGGGTGAACTATGGCTACACCTTC. Its protein is CASSPPRVNYGYTF.

The chain combines TRBV6-5 with TRBJ1-2; TRBD1 is a possible D gene (6 bases). V was trimmed by 0 bases and J by 7 bases, leaving 15 bases between them. This CDR3 is built from 15 residues. Per the germline V gene, CDR1 is MNHEY and CDR2 is SVGAGI. The CDR3: CASSYSGAAGFGYTF. CDR3 nucleotides: TGTGCCAGCAGTTACTCGGGGGCGGCAGGGTTTGGCTACACCTTC.

This clone has a single count. The chain is built from TRBV11-3 and TRBJ1-2, with D tentatively TRBD1 (5 bases). Between the trimmed V and J ends, which lost 2 bases and 4 bases, there was a span of 11 bases. The CDR3 contains 14 residues. The germline V gene encodes CDR1 SGHNT and CDR2 YENEEA. The CDR3, as DNA: TGTGCCAGCAGCTTAAGTAGGGGAAGCTATGGCTACACCTTC. Its translation is CASSLSRGSYGYTF. Using reference TRBV11-3 and TRBJ1-2 for the parts outside the CDR3, the full variable domain is EAGVVQSPRYKIIEKKQPVAFWCNPISGHNTLYWYLQNLGQGPELLIRYENEEAVDDSQLPKDRFSAERLKGVDSTLKIQPAELGDSAVYLCASSLSRGSYGYTFGSGTRLTVV.

The genes are TRBV6-1 and TRBJ1-4, with D tentatively TRBD1 (6 bases). V lost 2 bases and J lost 7, with 11 bases in between. The CDR3 has 14 residues. The V gene's germline CDR1 is MNHNS and CDR2 SASEGT. For the CDR3, the DNA is TGTGCCAGCAGTGAAACGAGACAGGCTGAAAAACTGTTTTTT. Its protein is CASSETRQAEKLFF.

The rearrangement links TRBV19 to TRBJ1-5; maybe TRBD1 (5 bases). There are 13 residues in the CDR3. Trimming cost V 5 bases and J 6 bases, with 11 bases left between them. Per the germline V gene, CDR1 is LNHDA and CDR2 is SQIVND (reference sequence). The CDR3 coding sequence is TGTGCCAGTAGTGCCTGGGGGGTTCAGCCCCAGCATTTT. This codes for CASSAWGVQPQHF.

J is TRBJ2-1 and V is TRBV24-1; 7 bases align to TRBD2. V shed 2 bases and J 1 base; nucleotides not matched to a gene: 4. Per germline, CDR1 KGHDR and CDR2 SFDVKD. The CDR3 is made up of 16 amino acids. The CDR3 DNA reads as TGTGCCACCAGTGATTACGCCGGGGGGTCCTACAATGAGCAGTTCTTC. It encodes CATSDYAGGSYNEQFF.

The rearrangement joins TRBV7-2 to TRBJ2-7; 8 bases map to TRBD1. The CDR3 sequence is 14 residues long. The V gene end was trimmed by 2 bases and the J gene end by 4 bases; junction bases not matched to a gene: 4. CDR1 is SGHTA, CDR2 FQGNSA, per germline. CDR3 sequence: CASSLWTGSYEQYF. The DNA for the CDR3 is TGTGCCAGCAGCTTATGGACAGGGTCGTACGAGCAGTACTTC.

This chain links TRBV5-1 with TRBJ2-6; 7 bases line up with TRBD1. The CDR3 spans 19 residues. The junction had 9 bases not matched to a gene; V was cut back by 0 bases and J by 0 bases. CDR1 and CDR2 (germline): SGHRS, YFSETQ. In DNA, the CDR3 is TGCGCCAGCAGCTTGGGGGACAGTCTTATGAACTCTGGGGCCAACGTCCTGACTTTC. Translating it yields CASSLGDSLMNSGANVLTF.

CDR3 in amino acids: CASSDDSVNQPQHF. The CDR3 DNA follows: TGTGCCAGCAGTGACGACAGCGTCAATCAGCCCCAGCATTTT. V gene TRBV2 combines with J gene TRBJ1-5, with a possible D match to TRBD1 (5 bases). CDR3 length: 14 amino acids. The germline CDR1 and CDR2 sequences are SNHLY and FYNNEI. The V and J ends lost 3 bases and 3 bases respectively, with 9 bases between them.

The J gene is TRBJ1-4, the V gene TRBV7-8; tentatively, D is TRBD1 (6 bases). Trimming removed 3 bases from V and 7 bases from J, with 12 bases in between. CDR1 SGHVS and CDR2 FQNEAQ come from the germline V gene. This CDR3 spans 14 amino acids. CDR3 in amino acids: CASSFRGSLEKLFF. In nucleotides, the CDR3 is TGTGCCAGCAGCTTCAGGGGCTCACTTGAAAAACTGTTTTTT.

The V and J genes are TRBV4-2 and TRBJ2-3; 8 bases map to TRBD1. V lost 3 bases, J lost 1 base, and 6 bases stayed unmatched. Looked up from germline, CDR1 is LGHNA and CDR2 is YNFKEQ. The CDR3 covers 16 residues. CDR3 amino acids: CASSHGDRPRTDTQYF. The CDR3 bases are TGTGCCAGCAGCCATGGGGACAGGCCCCGCACAGATACGCAGTATTTT.

The rearrangement uses TRBV9 and TRBJ1-4; 11 bases are a match to TRBD1. Per the germline V gene, CDR1 is SGDLS and CDR2 is YYNGEE. The CDR3 sequence is 20 residues long. V shed 4 bases, J shed 7 bases, and the junction held 21 bases outside the gene matches. CDR3 DNA: TGTGCCAGCAGCCCGATCCCCGCCGGGACAGGGGGGATATCGGGTGAAAAACTGTTTTTT. Amino acid sequence: CASSPIPAGTGGISGEKLFF.

The chain is built from TRBV28 and TRBJ1-6; D is uncertain. The germline V gene has CDR1 MDHEN and CDR2 SYDVKM. There are 16 residues in the CDR3. The V gene lost 6 bases and the J gene lost 10 bases, with 22 bases spanning the gap. The CDR3 region is CASSSPAGEIGSPLHF. CDR3 nucleotides: TGTGCCAGCAGCTCCCCGGCCGGGGAGATAGGATCACCCCTCCACTTT.

This clone was observed once. The chain combines TRBV7-9 with TRBJ1-2; 8 positions agree with TRBD1. This CDR3 has 19 residues. Germline lookup yields CDR1 SEHNR and CDR2 FQNEAQ (reference sequence). With V trimmed by 5 bases and J by 3 bases, 20 bases remained unmatched. The CDR3 DNA reads TGTGCCAGCAGCCTAACTACGACGACAGGGGCCATGGTTGACTATGGCTACACCTTC. Its translation: CASSLTTTTGAMVDYGYTF.

This rearrangement joins TRBV30 to TRBJ2-7; D might be TRBD2 (5 bases). V lost 0 bases, J lost 3 bases, and 18 bases lay in between. CDR3 length: 16 residues. Looked up from germline, CDR1 is GTSNPN and CDR2 is SVGIG (reference sequence). This chain's CDR3 is CAWSVFLGGEIYEQYF. For the CDR3, the DNA is TGTGCCTGGAGTGTTTTTTTGGGTGGGGAGATCTACGAGCAGTACTTC. The full variable domain, with the rest looked up from reference TRBV30 and TRBJ2-7, is SQTIHQWPATLVQPVGSPLSLECTVEGTSNPNLYWYRQAAGRGLQLLFYSVGIGQISSEVPQNLSASRPQDRQFILSSKKLLLSDSGFYLCAWSVFLGGEIYEQYFGPGTRLTVT.

This chain connects TRBV28 to TRBJ2-7; the D gene is possibly TRBD2 (6 bases). The germline V gene has CDR1 MDHEN and CDR2 SYDVKM. The CDR3 sequence is 12 residues long. Between the trimmed V and J ends, which lost 8 bases and 0 bases, there was a span of 8 bases. CDR3: CASQTSSYEQYF. As DNA, the CDR3 is TGTGCCAGCCAGACTAGCTCCTACGAGCAGTACTTC.

J is TRBJ1-5 and V is TRBV24-1; no reliable D call. Germline assignment: CDR1 KGHDR and CDR2 SFDVKD. This CDR3 is 14 amino acids long. V was pared by 0 bases and J by 5 bases, with 7 bases between. The CDR3 region has the DNA TGTGCCACCAGTGATTTGTCCTCGTATCAGCCCCAGCATTTT. It encodes CATSDLSSYQPQHF.

CDR3 loop: CASSLHGTSGDGELFF. CDR3 nucleotide sequence: TGCGCCAGCAGCTTGCACGGGACTAGCGGGGATGGGGAGCTGTTTTTT. The chain links TRBV5-1 to TRBJ2-2, with TRBD2 matching 13 bases. Germline V gene lookup returns CDR1 SGHRS and CDR2 YFSETQ. V shed 1 base, J shed 8 bases, and the junction held 5 bases outside the gene matches. This CDR3 is built from 16 residues.

This clone has a single count. V is TRBV28 and J is TRBJ2-1; D is unclear. V was clipped by 4 bases and J by 5 bases, with 15 bases between them. This CDR3 is 15 amino acids long. Germline loops: CDR1 MDHEN, CDR2 SYDVKM. This CDR3 is CASSSHGLGNNEQFF. As DNA, the CDR3 is TGTGCCAGCAGTTCTCATGGGCTGGGCAACAATGAGCAGTTCTTC.

This sequence joins TRBV24-1 and TRBJ2-3; 8 bases agree with TRBD2. The V gene end was trimmed by 5 bases and the J gene end by 5 bases; junction bases not matched to a gene: 8. This CDR3 has 15 amino acids. Germline V gives CDR1 KGHDR, CDR2 SFDVKD. As DNA, the CDR3 is TGTGCCACCAGTGTTCGGGGGGGAGGGAGAGATACGCAGTATTTT. Translation gives CATSVRGGGRDTQYF.

The chain joins TRBV24-1 to TRBJ2-3; 7 nucleotides line up with TRBD2. The CDR3 extends over 15 amino acids. After removal of 4 bases from V and 1 base from J, the junction contained 4 bases not matched to a gene. Per the germline V gene, CDR1 is KGHDR and CDR2 is SFDVKD. CDR3 sequence reads: CATSELRGGTDTQYF. CDR3 in DNA: TGTGCCACCAGTGAGTTACGGGGGGGCACAGATACGCAGTATTTT.

This clone was seen a single time. V usage is TRBV7-2 and J usage is TRBJ2-1; 8 bases are a match to TRBD2. The germline V gene has CDR1 SGHTA and CDR2 FQGNSA. This CDR3 has 14 amino acids. The V gene end was trimmed by 7 bases and the J gene end by 8 bases; junction bases not matched to a gene: 10. The CDR3 region has the DNA TGTGCCAGCATGTTGGCGGGGGGCCTCTATGAGCAGTTCTTC. It yields the protein CASMLAGGLYEQFF.

The chain employs TRBV5-6 and TRBJ2-2; 7 positions match TRBD2. Germline-derived CDR1 and CDR2 are SGHDT and YYEEEE. The trim removed 2 bases at V and 3 bases at J, leaving 4 bases unmatched. The CDR3 consists of 15 residues. The CDR3 DNA reads TGTGCCAGCAGCTTTTCCGGGGGGTACACCGGGGAGCTGTTTTTT. Protein: CASSFSGGYTGELFF.

This chain uses TRBV5-4 with TRBJ2-6; 8 bases are shared with TRBD2. Germline V CDR1 and CDR2: SGHNT, YYREEE (reference sequence). This CDR3 is 16 amino acids long. Trimming at V came to 4 bases and at J to 4 bases, leaving 7 bases not matched to a gene. The CDR3 DNA reads TGTGCCAGCAGCCGGGAGGGGGGGACCGGGGCCAACGTCCTGACTTTC. Its translation is CASSREGGTGANVLTF.

The chain recombines TRBV3-1 (or the pseudogene TRBV3-2) with TRBJ1-1, with 10 bases matching TRBD1. With V trimmed by 0 bases and J by 1 base, 5 bases remained unmatched. Germline V gene sequence: CDR1 LGHDT, CDR2 YNNKEL (reference sequence). The CDR3 is 17 residues long. CDR3 sequence reads: CASSQDWRDRGNTEAFF. For the CDR3, the DNA is TGTGCCAGCAGCCAAGATTGGCGGGACAGGGGGAACACTGAAGCTTTCTTT.

The chain recombines TRBV4-2 with TRBJ1-1, with D uncertain. Per the germline V gene, CDR1 is LGHNA and CDR2 is YNFKEQ. CDR3 length: 14 amino acids. The V end lost 1 base, the J end lost 6 bases, and 12 bases lay between the germline ends. CDR3 sequence (DNA): TGTGCCAGCAGCCAAGTCTCCGGGATCGCTGAAGCTTTCTTT. Encoded protein: CASSQVSGIAEAFF.

The chain has TRBV24-1 and TRBJ2-1; the match to TRBD1 covers 11 bases. This CDR3 has 15 amino acids. From germline, CDR1 is KGHDR and CDR2 SFDVKD. Losses at the gene ends were 3 bases for V and 6 bases for J; bases not matched to a gene: 3. The CDR3 loop reads CATSDAGQGVNEQFF. The CDR3 DNA reads as TGTGCCACCAGTGATGCGGGACAGGGGGTCAATGAGCAGTTCTTC.

The CDR3 loop is CASSPPGQGVNEQFF. DNA of the CDR3: TGCGCCAGCAGCCCGCCGGGACAGGGGGTCAATGAGCAGTTCTTC. The chain combines TRBV5-1 with TRBJ2-1; 11 bases match TRBD1. Germline CDR1 is SGHRS and CDR2 is YFSETQ. V was pared by 4 bases and J by 6 bases, with 6 bases of the junction left unmatched. The CDR3 runs 15 residues.

The V call is TRBV7-3, the J call TRBJ1-3, with D perhaps matching TRBD1 (5 bases). Germline V gives CDR1 SGHTA, CDR2 FQGTGA. The CDR3 is 16 amino acids. V lost 2 bases, J lost 3 bases, and 14 bases lay in between. DNA of the CDR3: TGTGCCAGCAGCTTACCCCCCCAGGGAGGTGGAAACACCATATATTTT. Translation gives CASSLPPQGGGNTIYF.